These 19 T cell receptor beta chains were all obtained from the same sample, sequenced in a study of CD8 T cells in Susac syndrome. The authors reverse transcribed roughly 0.45 to 1 ug RNA with random hexamers. MiXCR, run by TCRdb on the immunoSEQ multiplex PCR reads, gives a single entry per CDR3 protein. The table has approximately 260,000 distinct CDR3 sequences, roughly 95% seen once. The sequenced material came from CD4+ T cells from PBMCs. These receptor sequences come from a human donor with Susac syndrome.

V gene TRBV5-4 combines with J gene TRBJ2-5, with 9 bases matching TRBD1. V shed 3 bases and J 5 bases; nucleotides not matched to a gene: 8. CDR1 SGHNT and CDR2 YYREEE come from the germline V gene (reference sequence). This CDR3 is built from 15 residues. CDR3 sequence: CASSSPPGTGETQYF. The CDR3 region has the DNA TGTGCCAGCAGCTCTCCCCCCGGGACAGGGGAGACCCAGTACTTC.

This rearrangement joins TRBV29-1 to TRBJ2-3, with 11 bases fitting TRBD2. Germline-derived CDR1 and CDR2 are SQVTM and ANQGSEA. V lost 6 bases to trimming and J lost 4 bases; unmatched junction nucleotides: 3. This CDR3 is built from 13 residues. CDR3 protein: CSVKLAGADTQYF. Written as DNA, the CDR3 is TGCAGCGTGAAACTAGCGGGAGCAGATACGCAGTATTTT.

This chain joins TRBV7-2 and TRBJ2-1; 7 positions agree with TRBD1. Germline V gene sequence: CDR1 SGHTA, CDR2 FQGNSA. Losses at the gene ends were 5 bases for V and 7 bases for J; bases not matched to a gene: 2. This CDR3 contains 12 residues. The CDR3 protein is CASSQGVNEQFF. Here the CDR3 DNA reads TGTGCCAGCAGCCAGGGGGTAAATGAGCAGTTCTTC.

The rearrangement uses TRBV27 and TRBJ1-5, with D tentatively TRBD1 (6 bases). The V gene's germline CDR1 is MNHEY and CDR2 SMNVEV (reference sequence). This CDR3 has 14 residues. Trimming took off 2 bases at V and 3 bases at J, with 8 bases between the two ends. The CDR3 is CASSLTGNNQPQHF. The CDR3 coding sequence is TGTGCCAGCAGTTTAACAGGGAACAATCAGCCCCAGCATTTT.

The chain carries TRBV20-1 and TRBJ2-3; 10 bases align to TRBD2. Germline V gene data show CDR1 as DFQATT and CDR2 as SNEGSKA (reference sequence). The J segment lost 2 bases and the V segment lost 6 bases, leaving 11 bases of the junction unmatched. The CDR3 totals 16 residues. The CDR3 region is CSATYRTSGNTDTQYF. DNA of the CDR3: TGCAGTGCCACCTATCGGACTAGCGGAAACACAGATACGCAGTATTTT.

V usage is TRBV12-3 or TRBV12-4 and J usage is TRBJ1-5, with no clear D. There are 14 residues in the CDR3. Trimming took 7 bases from V and 5 from J, leaving 15 bases between them. CDR3 residues: CASTFSMGYQPQHF. Here the CDR3 DNA reads TGTGCCAGCACCTTTTCCATGGGGTATCAGCCCCAGCATTTT.

J is TRBJ2-5 and V is TRBV5-4; D might be TRBD1 or TRBD2, each matching 5 bases. V lost 0 bases, J lost 7 bases, and 10 bases lay in between. The germline V gene encodes CDR1 SGHNT and CDR2 YYREEE (reference sequence). The CDR3 is 13 amino acids. CDR3 sequence: CASSLAGPGTQYF. The CDR3, as DNA: TGTGCCAGCAGCTTGGCGGGGCCTGGGACCCAGTACTTC.

V gene TRBV15 combines with J gene TRBJ2-1; TRBD1 matches at 8 bases. From germline, CDR1 is LNHNV and CDR2 YYDKDF (reference sequence). J was trimmed by 0 bases and V by 5 bases; bases with no gene match: 3. The CDR3 has 15 residues. The CDR3 nucleotides read TGTGCCACCAGCCGTGACAGGGGCTCCTACAATGAGCAGTTCTTC. Protein: CATSRDRGSYNEQFF.

The chain recombines TRBV29-1 with TRBJ2-7, with D possibly TRBD1 on 5 matching bases. The germline V gene encodes CDR1 SQVTM and CDR2 ANQGSEA. Trimming stripped 2 bases from V and 2 bases from J, with 7 bases between. The CDR3 has 12 amino acids. CDR3 in amino acids: CSVETTAYEQYF. The CDR3, as DNA: TGCAGCGTTGAAACGACAGCCTACGAGCAGTACTTC.

J is TRBJ2-7 and V is TRBV15; 10 positions agree with TRBD1. The V and J ends lost 3 bases and 1 base, in that order; junction bases with no gene match: 3. This CDR3 is 15 amino acids long. Germline V gene lookup returns CDR1 LNHNV and CDR2 YYDKDF (reference sequence). The DNA of the CDR3 is TGTGCCACCAGCAGCCGGGACAGGGGATCCTACGAGCAGTACTTC. Its translation is CATSSRDRGSYEQYF.

The rearrangement links TRBV28 to TRBJ2-5; unclear D gene. Trimming stripped 1 base from V and 5 bases from J, with 11 bases between. Germline-derived CDR1 and CDR2 are MDHEN and SYDVKM. This CDR3 region has 14 residues. The CDR3 DNA reads TGTGCCAGCAGTTTATACGGCGGACGGGAGACCCAGTACTTC. Protein: CASSLYGGRETQYF.

This chain joins TRBV29-1 and TRBJ1-2; a possible D gene is TRBD1 (6 bases). CDR3 size: 12 residues. V was clipped by 2 bases and J by 7 bases, with 11 bases between them. Germline lookup yields CDR1 SQVTM and CDR2 ANQGSEA. The CDR3 loop is CSVESRGVGYTF. The CDR3 nucleotides are TGCAGCGTTGAATCCAGGGGAGTTGGCTACACCTTC.

The CDR3 nucleotides read TGTGCCAGCAGCCAAGATCCACTCTACGAGCAGTACTTC. This sequence encodes CASSQDPLYEQYF. The chain links TRBV3-1 to TRBJ2-7; D not certain. Trimming took off 0 bases at V and 3 bases at J, with 6 bases between the two ends. Germline-derived CDR1 and CDR2 are LGHDT and YNNKEL (reference sequence). This CDR3 is built from 13 residues.

The chain couples TRBV10-3 to TRBJ2-7; tentatively, D is TRBD1 or TRBD2 (6 bases each). CDR1 ENHRY and CDR2 SYGVKD come from the germline V gene. This CDR3 spans 15 amino acids. V lost 10 bases and J lost 2, with 21 bases in between. In DNA form, the CDR3 reads TGTGCCACTACGAGGGGGGAGCGGGCGACCTACGAGCAGTACTTC. Translated, it gives CATTRGERATYEQYF.

CDR3 loop: CASSQPGRPSDTEAFF. The CDR3 DNA reads TGCGCCAGCAGCCAGCCGGGACGCCCTTCGGACACTGAAGCTTTCTTT. The rearrangement uses TRBV4-1 and TRBJ1-1; maybe TRBD1 (5 bases). Trimming pared 3 bases from V and 3 bases from J, leaving 17 bases between. Looked up from germline, CDR1 is MGHRA and CDR2 is YSYEKL. This CDR3 spans 16 amino acids.

This sequence joins TRBV18 and TRBJ2-3; D unresolved. The V gene lost 2 bases and the J gene lost 4 bases, with 10 bases spanning the gap. From germline, CDR1 is KGHSH and CDR2 LQKENI. The CDR3 loop spans 14 amino acids. In nucleotides, the CDR3 is TGTGCCAGCTCACCAGAGGTTTTCGCAGATACGCAGTATTTT. Amino acids: CASSPEVFADTQYF.

The chain combines TRBV9 with TRBJ2-1; D is unresolved. Trimming shortened V by 0 bases and J by 1 base, and 11 bases separated the two germline ends. The CDR3 covers 16 residues. Germline loops: CDR1 SGDLS, CDR2 YYNGEE. CDR3 in DNA: TGTGCCAGCAGCGTAGTCGACACCTCTTCCTACAATGAGCAGTTCTTC. Amino acids: CASSVVDTSSYNEQFF.

V and J are TRBV7-3 and TRBJ2-2; tentative D call: TRBD1 (5 bases). The CDR3 consists of 14 residues. V was cut by 9 bases and J by 3 bases, with 14 bases left in between. CDR1 SGHTA and CDR2 FQGTGA come from the germline V gene. For the CDR3, the DNA is TGTGCCAGACCGGACACCCCGGACACCGGGGAGCTGTTTTTT. As protein: CARPDTPDTGELFF. The full variable domain, in which reference TRBV7-3 and TRBJ2-2 provide the parts outside the CDR3, is GAGVSQTPSNKVTEKGKYVELRCDPISGHTALYWYRQSLGQGPEFLIYFQGTGAADDSGLPNDRFFAVRPEGSVSTLKIQRTERGDSAVYLCARPDTPDTGELFFGEGSRLTVL.

V and J are TRBV18 and TRBJ2-3; the D is unclear. The V and J ends lost 3 bases and 2 bases respectively, with 6 bases between them. The CDR3 has 13 residues. Germline V gene sequence: CDR1 KGHSH, CDR2 LQKENI. CDR3 DNA: TGTGCCAGCTCACCTCAGAACACAGATACGCAGTATTTT. Translating it yields CASSPQNTDTQYF.